The rows below give T cell receptor beta chains drawn from one sample of a study of blood T cells in healthy people across ages. TCRdb called the 5' RACE reads again in MiXCR, with one record for every CDR3 protein. The data hold 600,000 to 850,000 distinct CDR3 sequences, with approximately 39% observed a single time. Sequencing was done on a sample of blood. These receptor sequences come from a woman in her sixties or seventies in good health. Each CDR3 is given with its conserved first and last residue. A D gene is named only where the DNA matches it firmly. Clone size appears in some rows only: once, few, many, or a class for an expanded clone.

d_gene,abundance,j_gene,v_gene,len,CDR3nt,CDR3aa
TRBD1,-,TRBJ2-5,TRBV7-2,15,TGTGCCAGCAGCACAAAGACAGGGGGCGGTGAGACCCAGTACTTC,CASSTKTGGGETQYF
TRBD2,-,TRBJ2-1,TRBV20-1,17,TGCAGTGCTAGAAATCCACCGGGACTAGCGGGAGCATATGAGCAGTTCTTC,CSARNPPGLAGAYEQFF
-,-,TRBJ1-6,TRBV7-2,14,TGTGCCAGCAGCTTAGAGAGGGGGAAGACACCCCTCCACTTT,CASSLERGKTPLHF
TRBD2,few,TRBJ2-7,TRBV6-5,13,TGTGCCAGCAATAGACTTAGCGGGACTGAGCAGTACTTC,CASNRLSGTEQYF
-,few,TRBJ2-7,TRBV5-5,14,TGTGCCAGCAGCTTGGCCAGGGACGGGTACGAGCAGTACTTC,CASSLARDGYEQYF
TRBD1,-,TRBJ2-7,TRBV4-1,15,TGCGCCAGCAGCCAAGACTGGAAGGGGGCGAGCGAGCAGTACTTC,CASSQDWKGASEQYF
-,many,TRBJ2-3,TRBV3-1,16,TGTGCCAGCAGCCTAGACTACCTCCAGACCACAGATACGCAGTATTTT,CASSLDYLQTTDTQYF
TRBD1,many,TRBJ2-7,TRBV24-1,14,TGTGCCACCAGTGATCCGGGACAGGGCTACGAGCAGTACTTC,CATSDPGQGYEQYF
-,few,TRBJ1-4,TRBV12-3/TRBV12-4,15,TGTGCCAGCAGTGAAGGAGCAGGTGGTGGTGTAAAACTGTTTTTT,CASSEGAGGGVKLFF
-,few,TRBJ2-4,TRBV20-1,12,TGCAGTGCTACTCTTAGGGAAAACATTCAGTACTTC,CSATLRENIQYF
TRBD1,-,TRBJ2-5,TRBV7-3,15,TGTGCCGGCAGCTCGACTAGGGACAGGGCGGAGACCCAGTACTTC,CAGSSTRDRAETQYF
-,few,TRBJ1-4,TRBV3-1,14,TGTGCCAGCAGCTTTAACCTAGGCCAAGAAAAACTGTTTTTT,CASSFNLGQEKLFF
-,-,TRBJ2-5,TRBV11-2,16,TGTGCCAGCAGCTTAACTAGAGGGGGGAGACGAGAGACCCAGTACTTC,CASSLTRGGRRETQYF
TRBD1,-,TRBJ2-7,TRBV28,15,TGTGCCAGCAGCCCTCCGGGACAGGGCTCCTACGCGCAGTACTTC,CASSPPGQGSYAQYF
TRBD2,-,TRBJ2-1,TRBV12-3/TRBV12-4,14,TGTGCCAGCAGTTTAAAGGGAGGGGACAATGAGCAGTTCTTC,CASSLKGGDNEQFF
TRBD1,-,TRBJ2-2,TRBV4-2,16,TGTGCCAGCAGCCAACCGGGACAGGGGGACACCGGGGAGCTGTTTTTT,CASSQPGQGDTGELFF
TRBD2,-,TRBJ2-1,TRBV12-3/TRBV12-4,13,TGTGCCAGCAGTTTAGCGGACGGCGGGGGGCGGTTCTTC,CASSLADGGGRFF
TRBD1,-,TRBJ2-5,TRBV7-2,14,TGTGTCAGCAGCCCAAGGACAGGCCAAGAGACCCAGTACTTC,CVSSPRTGQETQYF
-,many,TRBJ2-3,TRBV10-3,14,TGTGCCATCAGTGAGTCGACCGGCACAGATACGCAGTATTTT,CAISESTGTDTQYF
TRBD1,few,TRBJ2-6,TRBV7-9,16,TGTGCCAGCAGCTCCACTACAGGGGCTGGGGCCAACGTCCTGACTTTC,CASSSTTGAGANVLTF
TRBD1,-,TRBJ1-4,TRBV29-1,16,TGCAGCGTGGGCACAGGGGGCAGGAGGTCTAATGAAAAACTGTTTTTT,CSVGTGGRRSNEKLFF
-,-,TRBJ2-1,TRBV6-2/TRBV6-3,11,TGTGCCAGCAGTCCTTCCCGCGAGCAGTTCTTC,CASSPSREQFF
-,few,TRBJ2-1,TRBV7-2,13,TGTGCCAGCAGCTTCGGCGGGACCGGAGAGCAGTTCTTC,CASSFGGTGEQFF